This T cell receptor (beta chain) was observed in a study of blood T cell repertoires in COVID-19. Across the whole study: The United States, Italy and Spain were the sources of the acute and convalescent COVID-19 samples.

Looked up from germline, CDR1 is SGDLS and CDR2 is YYNGEE. V was clipped by 0 bases and J by 4 bases, with 11 bases between them. This CDR3 is built from 15 residues. Assay used: immunoSEQ multiplex PCR; TCRdb lists only in-frame clones, some missing. The sample records about 150,000 clones, 80% to 90% being singletons. The cohort comprised adults aged about 18 to 100 years residing in about 25 US areas. Assignment of participants to cohorts was predicated upon participant-reported clinical history. This receptor was obtained from a man in his forties or fifties who had recovered from COVID-19. Specimen: PBMCs or T cells enriched from blood (not recorded which). The genes are TRBV9 and TRBJ1-3, with D uncertain. In nucleotides, the CDR3 is TGTGCCAGCAGCGTAGGGGGAGCTCTCGGAAACACCATATATTTT. Protein sequence: CASSVGGALGNTIYF.